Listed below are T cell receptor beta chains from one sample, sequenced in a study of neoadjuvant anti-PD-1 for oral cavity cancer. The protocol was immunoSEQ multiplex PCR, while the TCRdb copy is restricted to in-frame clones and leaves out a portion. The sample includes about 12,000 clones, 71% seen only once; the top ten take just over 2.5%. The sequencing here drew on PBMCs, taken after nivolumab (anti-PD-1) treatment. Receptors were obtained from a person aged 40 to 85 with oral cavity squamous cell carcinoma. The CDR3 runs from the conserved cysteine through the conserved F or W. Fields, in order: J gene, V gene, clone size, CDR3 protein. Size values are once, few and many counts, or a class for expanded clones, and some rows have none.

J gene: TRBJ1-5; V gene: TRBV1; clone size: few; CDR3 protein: CTSSLKQPQHF
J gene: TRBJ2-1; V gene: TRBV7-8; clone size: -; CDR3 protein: CASSGRGDEQFF
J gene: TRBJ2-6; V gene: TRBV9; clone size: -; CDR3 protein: CASSVKGQTNLGAGANVLTF
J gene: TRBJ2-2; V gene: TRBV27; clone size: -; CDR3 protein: CASSSPRSPRGKYHAGELFF
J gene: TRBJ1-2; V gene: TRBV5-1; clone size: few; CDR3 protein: CASSWSSGTGNNYGYTF
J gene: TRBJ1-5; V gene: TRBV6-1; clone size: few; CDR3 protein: CASSEIYYRIRNQPQHF
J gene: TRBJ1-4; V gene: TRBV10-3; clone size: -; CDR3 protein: CAISESEEGTARQKLFF
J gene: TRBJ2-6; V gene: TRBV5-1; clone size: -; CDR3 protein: CASSLGQSSRANVLTF
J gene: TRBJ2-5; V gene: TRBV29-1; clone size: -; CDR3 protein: CSAGTGGLNF
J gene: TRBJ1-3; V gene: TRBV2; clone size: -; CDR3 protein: CASSDDAGFSGNTIYF
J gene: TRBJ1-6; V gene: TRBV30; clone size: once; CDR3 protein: CAWEADRGSPLHF
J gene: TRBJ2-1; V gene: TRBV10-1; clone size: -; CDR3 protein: CASSGTSPSGQFF
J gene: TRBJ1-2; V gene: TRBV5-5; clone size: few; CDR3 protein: CASSTSGNYGYTF
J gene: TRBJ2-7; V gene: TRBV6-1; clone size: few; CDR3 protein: CASRATDRGITEQYF
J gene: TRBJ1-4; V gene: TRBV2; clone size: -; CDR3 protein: CASSASGQGNEKLFF
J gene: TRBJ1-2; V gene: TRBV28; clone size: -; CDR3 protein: CASSVDRSGGYTF
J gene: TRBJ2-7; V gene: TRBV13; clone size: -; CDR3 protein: CASSLAGRDYEQYF